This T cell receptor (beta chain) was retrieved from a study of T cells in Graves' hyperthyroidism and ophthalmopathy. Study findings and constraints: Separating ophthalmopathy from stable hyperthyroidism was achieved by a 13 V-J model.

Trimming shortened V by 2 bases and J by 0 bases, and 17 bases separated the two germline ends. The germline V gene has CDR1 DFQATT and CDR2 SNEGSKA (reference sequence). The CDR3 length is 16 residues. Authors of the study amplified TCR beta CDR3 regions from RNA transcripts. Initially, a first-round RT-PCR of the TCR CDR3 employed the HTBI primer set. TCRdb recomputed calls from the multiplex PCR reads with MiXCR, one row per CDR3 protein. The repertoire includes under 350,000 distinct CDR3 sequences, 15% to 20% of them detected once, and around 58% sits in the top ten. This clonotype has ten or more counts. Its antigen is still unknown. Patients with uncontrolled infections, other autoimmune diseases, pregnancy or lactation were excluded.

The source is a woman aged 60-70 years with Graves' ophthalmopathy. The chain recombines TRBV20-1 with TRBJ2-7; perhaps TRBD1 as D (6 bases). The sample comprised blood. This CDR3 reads CSARRPDSLSSYEQYF. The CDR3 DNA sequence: TGCAGTGCTAGACGCCCGGACAGCTTAAGCTCCTACGAGCAGTACTTC.